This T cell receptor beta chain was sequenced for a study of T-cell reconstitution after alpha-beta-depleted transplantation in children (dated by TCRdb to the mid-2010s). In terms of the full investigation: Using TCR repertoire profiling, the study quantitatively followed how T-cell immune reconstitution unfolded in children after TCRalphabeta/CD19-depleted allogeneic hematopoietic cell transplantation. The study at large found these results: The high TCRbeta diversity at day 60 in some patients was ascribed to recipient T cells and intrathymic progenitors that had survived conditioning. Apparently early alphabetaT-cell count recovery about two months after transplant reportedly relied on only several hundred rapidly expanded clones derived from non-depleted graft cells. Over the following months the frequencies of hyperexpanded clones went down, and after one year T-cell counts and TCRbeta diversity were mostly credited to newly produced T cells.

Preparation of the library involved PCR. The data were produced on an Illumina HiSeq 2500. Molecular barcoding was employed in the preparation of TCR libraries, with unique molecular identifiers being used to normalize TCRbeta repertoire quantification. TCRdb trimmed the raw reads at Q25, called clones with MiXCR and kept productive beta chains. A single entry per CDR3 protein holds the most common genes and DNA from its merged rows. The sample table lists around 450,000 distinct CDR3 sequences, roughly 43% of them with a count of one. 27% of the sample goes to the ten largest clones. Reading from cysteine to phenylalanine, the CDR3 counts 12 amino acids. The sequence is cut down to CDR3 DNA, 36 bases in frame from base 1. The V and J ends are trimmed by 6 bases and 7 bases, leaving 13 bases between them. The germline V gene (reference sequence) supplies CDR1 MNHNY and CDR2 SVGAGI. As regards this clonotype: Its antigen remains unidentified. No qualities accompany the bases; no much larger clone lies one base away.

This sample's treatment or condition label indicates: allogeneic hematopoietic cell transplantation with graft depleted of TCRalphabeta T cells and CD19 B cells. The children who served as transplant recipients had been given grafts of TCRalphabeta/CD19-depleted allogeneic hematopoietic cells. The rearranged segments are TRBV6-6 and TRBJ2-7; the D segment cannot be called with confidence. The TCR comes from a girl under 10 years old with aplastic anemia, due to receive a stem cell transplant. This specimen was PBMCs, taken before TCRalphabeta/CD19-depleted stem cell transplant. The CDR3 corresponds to CASSPTPGEQYF. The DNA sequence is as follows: TGTGCCAGCAGCCCAACCCCCGGAGAGCAGTACTTC.